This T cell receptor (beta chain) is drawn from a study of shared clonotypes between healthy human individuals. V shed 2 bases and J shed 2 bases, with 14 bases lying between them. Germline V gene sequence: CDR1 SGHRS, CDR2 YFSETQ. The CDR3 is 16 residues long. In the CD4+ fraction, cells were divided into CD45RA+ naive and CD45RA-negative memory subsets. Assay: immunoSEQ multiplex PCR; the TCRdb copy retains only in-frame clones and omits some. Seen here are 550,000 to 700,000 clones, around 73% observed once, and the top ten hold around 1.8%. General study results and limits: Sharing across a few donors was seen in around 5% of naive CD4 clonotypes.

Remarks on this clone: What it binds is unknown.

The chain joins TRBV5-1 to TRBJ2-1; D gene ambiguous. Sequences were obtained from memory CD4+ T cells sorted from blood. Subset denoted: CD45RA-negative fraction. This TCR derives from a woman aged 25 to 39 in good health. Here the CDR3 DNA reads TGCGCCAGCAGCTTCTCAGCCACCCCACCCTACAATGAGCAGTTCTTC. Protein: CASSFSATPPYNEQFF.